The clone carrying this T cell receptor (beta chain) appeared a single time. Two negative PCRs, clearance, or symptom resolution characterized the recovered Cohort 3 donors. This sample is drawn from a study of blood T cell repertoires in COVID-19. In the study overall: COVID-19 samples collected from the United States, Italy and Spain covered acute and convalescent phases. Sample material is recorded as cDNA or gDNA derived from T cells, B-cell-depleted T cells, or PBMCs.

Original analysis: Reference gene primer amplification gave nucleated cell count estimates. Profiling relied on immunoSEQ multiplex PCR, and the TCRdb table lists in-frame clones only, not all of them. V and J calls and clone size come straight from that table; D and trimming were deduced from the DNA. The sample holds about 180,000 clones, around four fifths seen once. Trimming took 6 bases from V and 4 from J; bases not matched to a gene: 1. Germline CDR1 is SQVTM and CDR2 is ANQGSEA. This CDR3 contains 12 residues. This chain joins TRBV29-1 and TRBJ2-7, with 12 positions matching TRBD2. The sequence derives from a woman aged 45-65 years who had recovered from COVID-19. Sequencing used PBMCs or T cells enriched from blood (not recorded which). CDR3: CSVTSGRYEQYF. As DNA, the CDR3 is TGCAGCGTCACTAGCGGGAGGTACGAGCAGTACTTC.